This T cell receptor (beta chain) was found in a study of technical replicates of blood from a few donors. Assay used: immunoSEQ multiplex PCR; TCRdb lists only in-frame clones, some missing. The table records almost 90,000 clones, 95% of them present only once. The V gene lost 0 bases and the J gene lost 3 bases, with 12 bases spanning the gap. The CDR3 runs 15 residues. The germline gives CDR1 SGHRS, CDR2 YFSETQ. Specimen: T cells isolated from PBMCs. This sequence originates from a human donor in good health. The chain couples TRBV5-1 to TRBJ2-5, with D unclear. CDR3 loop: CASSLEAPKKETQYF. CDR3 nucleotides: TGCGCCAGCAGCTTGGAAGCACCCAAAAAAGAGACCCAGTACTTC.